This T cell receptor (beta chain) was identified in a study of blood T cell repertoires in COVID-19. As for the study in general: Spain, Italy and the United States supplied samples that represented acute and convalescent COVID-19. Sources were T cells, B-cell-depleted T cells, or PBMCs; the material itself was cDNA or gDNA.

The V end lost 2 bases, the J end lost 2 bases, and 12 bases lay between the germline ends. Germline V gene lookup returns CDR1 KGHSH and CDR2 LQKENI. The CDR3 is made up of 15 amino acids. In the original analysis: Amplified reference gene primers provided the basis for estimating nucleated cell counts. Profiled with immunoSEQ multiplex PCR; TCRdb holds only in-frame clones, not every one. V, J and clone size derive from that table, while D and trimming were established from the DNA sequence. The sample has under 300,000 clones, roughly 88% seen once. Material for sequencing was peripheral blood. This sequence joins TRBV18 and TRBJ2-5, with D tentatively TRBD1 (6 bases). This receptor was taken from a man in his forties who had recovered from COVID-19. CDR3: CASSPKQGIQETQYF. CDR3 nucleotide sequence: TGTGCCAGCTCACCAAAACAGGGAATTCAAGAGACCCAGTACTTC.